This entry lists 20 T cell receptor beta chains sequenced from one sample in a study of shared clonotypes between healthy human individuals. The repertoire was sequenced with immunoSEQ multiplex PCR; TCRdb's copy has only in-frame clones and lacks some. The sample contains hundreds of thousands of clones, roughly four fifths of which appear only once. The sequenced sample consisted of PBMCs. The receptor source for this set is a woman aged 40 to 55 in good health. Some clones in this sample may be carry-over from other donors' samples.

The V call is TRBV19, the J call TRBJ2-5, with 9 bases identical to TRBD1. The V gene end was trimmed by 6 bases and the J gene end by 7 bases; junction bases not matched to a gene: 6. This CDR3 has 13 residues. Germline values: CDR1 LNHDA, CDR2 SQIVND (reference sequence). CDR3 nucleotides: TGTGCCAGTAGCCGACAGGGGGGTGGGACCCAGTACTTC. This sequence encodes CASSRQGGGTQYF.

V usage is TRBV11-3 and J usage is TRBJ2-1; the match to TRBD2 covers 8 bases. This CDR3 has 14 amino acids. Germline V gene sequence: CDR1 SGHNT, CDR2 YENEEA. J was trimmed by 8 bases and V by 1 base; bases with no gene match: 4. CDR3 sequence (DNA): TGTGCCAGCAGCTTAGGTCTAGCGGGCGATGAGCAGTTCTTC. It is translated as CASSLGLAGDEQFF.

The chain employs TRBV27 and TRBJ2-7; unclear D gene. Germline CDR1 is MNHEY and CDR2 is SMNVEV (reference sequence). The V and J ends lost 4 bases and 6 bases respectively, with 13 bases between them. CDR3 length equals 13 residues. The CDR3 spells CASSWQRFSEQYF. The CDR3 nucleotides read TGTGCCAGCAGTTGGCAGCGCTTTAGCGAGCAGTACTTC.

The CDR3 DNA sequence: TGTGCCAGCAGCGTAGGGCCCAGGGACCAAGAGACCCAGTACTTC. This translates into CASSVGPRDQETQYF. The chain uses TRBV9 and TRBJ2-5; TRBD1 is a possible D gene (5 bases). V dropped 0 bases and J dropped 0 bases, with 9 bases sitting between them. Germline CDR1 is SGDLS and CDR2 is YYNGEE. CDR3 length: 15 residues.

The table lists this clone with a count of one. The chain is built from TRBV6-5 and TRBJ1-1, with D possibly matching TRBD1 (5 bases). There are 15 residues in the CDR3. Germline V lookup: CDR1 MNHEY, CDR2 SVGAGI. Trimming left V 2 bases short and J 1 base short, with 11 bases between. The CDR3 bases are TGTGCCAGCAGTTACGGAGGGGAGGCGAACACTGAAGCTTTCTTT. Amino acids: CASSYGGEANTEAFF.

V gene TRBV9 combines with J gene TRBJ2-3; D ambiguous. The CDR3 sequence is 15 residues long. The V and J ends lost 0 bases and 8 bases respectively, with 16 bases between them. From germline, CDR1 is SGDLS and CDR2 YYNGEE. The CDR3 loop is CASSVAPDFSSTQYF. Written as DNA, the CDR3 is TGTGCCAGCAGCGTAGCCCCCGACTTTAGTAGTACGCAGTATTTT.

The chain has TRBV5-1 and TRBJ2-5; 12 bases align to TRBD2. Germline CDR1 reads SGHRS; CDR2 reads YFSETQ. The CDR3 has 16 residues. J lost 5 bases, V lost 3 bases, and 8 bases had no gene match. In DNA form, the CDR3 reads TGCGCCAGCAGCTACCTAGCGGGAGGGCCGGGCGAGACCCAGTACTTC. It specifies CASSYLAGGPGETQYF.

As concerns this clone: A much larger clone sits a single nucleotide away, making a read error possible. This chain joins TRBV5-4 and TRBJ2-2, with 8 bases that match TRBD1. The CDR3 extends over 13 amino acids. Germline V gene lookup returns CDR1 SGHNT and CDR2 YYREEE (reference sequence). Trimming took 5 bases from V and 7 from J; bases not matched to a gene: 4. CDR3 residues: CASRGQAVGELFF. CDR3 sequence (DNA): TGTGCCAGCAGGGGACAGGCGGTCGGGGAGCTGTTTTTT.

The table lists this clone with a few counts. The chain recombines TRBV19 with TRBJ1-5; D possibly corresponds to TRBD1 (6 bases). The CDR3 loop spans 16 amino acids. The V gene lost 3 bases and the J gene lost 6 bases, with 18 bases spanning the gap. Germline CDR1 LNHDA, CDR2 SQIVND (reference sequence). The DNA for the CDR3 is TGTGCCAGTAGTATCACGTTGGGGCAGGGGCGTCAGCCCCAGCATTTT. Translating gives CASSITLGQGRQPQHF.

This CDR3 reads CASSLGTNEKLFF. The CDR3 DNA follows: TGTGCCAGCAGCCTCGGGACAAACGAAAAACTGTTTTTT. This chain links TRBV7-2 with TRBJ1-4; TRBD1 is a possible D gene (6 bases). Trimming left V 5 bases short and J 8 bases short, with 12 bases between. Germline V gene sequence: CDR1 SGHTA, CDR2 FQGNSA. The CDR3 totals 13 residues.

The gene calls are TRBV6-6 and TRBJ2-4, with a tentative D call TRBD2 (5 bases). The CDR3 runs to 11 residues. Trimming removed 6 bases from V and 10 bases from J, with 10 bases in between. Germline assignment: CDR1 MNHNY and CDR2 SVGAGI (reference sequence). CDR3 coding DNA: TGTGCCAGCAGCCCCGGGGTTATTCAGTACTTC. This encodes CASSPGVIQYF.

The CDR3 nucleotides read TGTGCCACCCTCCCCCCCGCAGGGTACGATGGAAACACCATATATTTT. Translation gives CATLPPAGYDGNTIYF. This sequence joins TRBV19 and TRBJ1-3; TRBD1 is a possible D gene (5 bases). Trimming removed 10 bases at V and 3 bases at J, with 22 bases between. Germline CDR1 and CDR2: LNHDA and SQIVND (reference sequence). The CDR3 is made up of 16 amino acids.

This clone was seen once. The rearrangement links TRBV7-3 to TRBJ1-5; no reliable D call. This CDR3 has 13 residues. The germline V gene encodes CDR1 SGHTA and CDR2 FQGTGA. Trimming left V 5 bases short and J 2 bases short, with 7 bases between. CDR3 DNA sequence: TGTGCCAGCAGCCCCGACGGCAATCAGCCCCAGCATTTT. Translated: CASSPDGNQPQHF.

With regard to this clone: With only one base between it and a far larger clone, this is likely a read error. The chain couples TRBV2 to TRBJ1-5; no clear D gene. Trimming took 6 bases from V and 3 from J, leaving 9 bases between them. Germline assignment: CDR1 SNHLY and CDR2 FYNNEI. The length of the CDR3 is 13 residues. DNA for the CDR3: TGTGCCAGCAGACGGGATAACAATCAGCCCCAGCATTTT. Amino acids: CASRRDNNQPQHF.

This sequence joins TRBV2 and TRBJ2-1, with 8 bases identical to TRBD2. The CDR3 extends over 14 amino acids. The germline CDR1 and CDR2 sequences are SNHLY and FYNNEI. V shed 9 bases and J 6 bases; nucleotides not matched to a gene: 10. The CDR3 nucleotides are TGTGCCAGTCTCCCGGGGGGGTGGGCCAATGAGCAGTTCTTC. It is translated as CASLPGGWANEQFF.

This clone was seen a few times. The genes are TRBV23-1 and TRBJ2-7; D not certain. TRBV23-1 is known as an ORF, though its function is uncertain. The length of the CDR3 is 14 residues. Trimming cost V 2 bases and J 2 bases, with 10 bases left between them. This CDR3 is CASSQASPTYEQYF. The CDR3 DNA reads TGCGCCAGCAGTCAAGCCTCGCCTACCTACGAGCAGTACTTC.

Concerning this clone: A read error is possible here, since a much larger clone lies one base away. The gene calls are TRBV7-2 and TRBJ2-2; D is ambiguous. This CDR3 has 11 amino acids. Germline V gene sequence: CDR1 SGHTA, CDR2 FQGNSA. V shed 4 bases and J shed 4 bases, with 1 base lying between them. CDR3 in DNA: TGTGCCAGCAGCTCCACCGGGGAGCTGTTTTTT. Its translation: CASSSTGELFF.

This clone has just one count. The sample holds other DNA sequences that translate to the same CDR3. The rearrangement joins TRBV30 to TRBJ1-2, with 9 bases fitting TRBD1. The CDR3 length is 13 residues. The V and J ends lost 0 bases and 4 bases, in that order; junction bases with no gene match: 0. The germline V gene encodes CDR1 GTSNPN and CDR2 SVGIG (reference sequence). The CDR3 loop reads CAWSVQGAYGYTF. CDR3 coding DNA: TGTGCCTGGAGTGTACAGGGGGCCTATGGCTACACCTTC.

The chain joins TRBV7-9 to TRBJ2-2, with no clear D. Trimming took off 6 bases at V and 3 bases at J, with 8 bases between the two ends. Germline V gene lookup returns CDR1 SEHNR and CDR2 FQNEAQ (reference sequence). This CDR3 comprises 13 residues. DNA of the CDR3: TGTGCCAGCAGTCTGCAGCACACCGGGGAGCTGTTTTTT. Amino acid sequence: CASSLQHTGELFF.

The chain joins TRBV15 to TRBJ2-7; a possible D gene is TRBD2 (7 bases). The germline V gene encodes CDR1 LNHNV and CDR2 YYDKDF (reference sequence). The CDR3 sequence is 15 residues long. V was clipped by 6 bases and J by 0 bases, with 15 bases between them. In DNA form, the CDR3 reads TGTGCCACCAGTGTCGGGGGGCCTTCCTCCTACGAGCAGTACTTC. This encodes CATSVGGPSSYEQYF. Together with reference TRBV15 and TRBJ2-7, the CDR3 gives the full variable domain: DAMVIQNPRYQVTQFGKPVTLSCSQTLNHNVMYWYQQKSSQAPKLLFHYYDKDFNNEADTPDNFQSRRPNTSFCFLDIRSPGLGDTAMYLCATSVGGPSSYEQYFGPGTRLTVT.